The 25 T cell receptor beta chains below all came from one sample that was sequenced in a study of human T cells and chemical hapten exposure. Via MiXCR, TCRdb re-called the RACE reads, giving one row per CDR3 protein. The sample holds approximately 340,000 distinct CDR3 sequences, around 7% seen once. Documented time point: patch test 1, 2 weeks after DPC sensitization. Specified treatment: therapeutic diphenylcyclopropenone sensitization with weekly scalp DPC. The specimen comprised whole blood, sampled in connection with sensitization to the hapten diphenylcyclopropenone (DPC). The receptors here all came from a woman aged 18-29 years with alopecia areata. Some clones in this sample may be carry-over from other donors' samples.

In this sample, this clonotype turned up many times. This chain uses TRBV4-2 with TRBJ2-3; D uncertain. The CDR3 extends over 16 amino acids. Germline CDR1 reads LGHNA; CDR2 reads YNFKEQ. V gave up 1 base and J gave up 1 base, with 12 bases separating them. The CDR3 DNA sequence: TGTGCCAGCAGCCAAGCAGCTGGGTCGGGCACAGATACGCAGTATTTT. As protein: CASSQAAGSGTDTQYF.

This clonotype was counted many times. The chain uses TRBV11-2 and TRBJ2-1, with D tentatively TRBD1 (5 bases). There are 12 residues in the CDR3. Germline V gene sequence: CDR1 SGHAT, CDR2 FQNNGV. V was pared by 3 bases and J by 7 bases, with 7 bases between. CDR3 DNA: TGTGCCAGCAGCTTTAGACAGAATGAGCAGTTCTTC. Residues: CASSFRQNEQFF.

In this sample, this clonotype turned up many times. This CDR3 is CASSPVMNTEAFF. CDR3 coding DNA: TGTGCCAGCAGCCCTGTCATGAACACTGAAGCTTTCTTT. This sequence joins TRBV11-1 and TRBJ1-1; D not resolved. The CDR3 extends over 13 amino acids. The V gene lost 5 bases and the J gene lost 0 bases, with 7 bases spanning the gap. The germline gives CDR1 SGHAT, CDR2 FQDESV (reference sequence).

This chain joins TRBV7-2 and TRBJ1-5; D is unclear. V lost 1 base to trimming and J lost 6 bases, with 7 bases between them. The CDR3 spans 13 residues. Per germline, CDR1 SGHTA and CDR2 FQGNSA. CDR3 protein: CASSLVYAQPQHF. DNA for the CDR3: TGTGCCAGCAGCTTAGTCTATGCTCAGCCCCAGCATTTT.

V and J are TRBV3-1 and TRBJ2-2; 16 positions agree with TRBD2. Trimming at V came to 4 bases and at J to 0 bases, leaving 5 bases not matched to a gene. Germline-derived CDR1 and CDR2 are LGHDT and YNNKEL (reference sequence). The CDR3 is 19 amino acids. The CDR3 here is CASSPGLAGGTTNTGELFF. CDR3 in DNA: TGTGCCAGCAGCCCGGGACTAGCGGGGGGGACAACGAACACCGGGGAGCTGTTTTTT.

There are a few counts of this clonotype. This chain links TRBV2 with TRBJ1-1; D unclear. Germline loops: CDR1 SNHLY, CDR2 FYNNEI. CDR3 size: 13 residues. V lost 7 bases and J lost 1, with 10 bases in between. This CDR3 is CASTGLTNTEAFF. The CDR3 region has the DNA TGTGCCAGCACTGGACTCACGAACACTGAAGCTTTCTTT.

The chain links TRBV20-1 to TRBJ2-3; a possible D gene is TRBD2 (5 bases). CDR3 length equals 13 residues. The V gene lost 6 bases and the J gene lost 6 bases, with 16 bases spanning the gap. The germline V gene has CDR1 DFQATT and CDR2 SNEGSKA (reference sequence). DNA of the CDR3: TGCAGTGCCCCGGGGAGCCGAACGGATACGCAGTATTTT. This gives the protein CSAPGSRTDTQYF.

This clonotype was seen only a few times. One end of the junction varies from germline; a read error may be responsible. The chain couples TRBV19 to TRBJ1-1, with no clear D. This CDR3 spans 14 amino acids. Germline-derived CDR1 and CDR2 are LNHDA and SQIVND (reference sequence). CDR3 in DNA: TGTGCCAGTAGTTTAGACGACTGGAACACTGAAGCTTTCTTT. Translating gives CASSLDDWNTEAFF.

CDR3 residues: CSARTRGGLSYEQYF. The CDR3 region has the DNA TGCAGTGCGAGAACCCGGGGGGGCCTCTCCTACGAGCAGTACTTC. V is TRBV20-1 and J is TRBJ2-7, with TRBD2 matching over 8 bases. Trimming at V came to 6 bases and at J to 0 bases, leaving 10 bases not matched to a gene. Germline values: CDR1 DFQATT, CDR2 SNEGSKA (reference sequence). This CDR3 contains 15 residues.

This clonotype was picked up many times. This chain uses TRBV5-6 with TRBJ2-1; TRBD2 matches at 12 bases. This CDR3 region has 21 residues. Looked up from germline, CDR1 is SGHDT and CDR2 is YYEEEE. The J segment lost 7 bases and the V segment lost 0 bases, leaving 20 bases of the junction unmatched. CDR3 sequence: CASSLAFRWLAGGPWRNEQFF. In DNA, the CDR3 is TGTGCCAGCAGCTTGGCTTTCCGGTGGCTAGCGGGGGGGCCGTGGAGGAATGAGCAGTTCTTC.

This clonotype was recorded a few times. V is TRBV27 and J is TRBJ1-6, with D possibly being TRBD1 (5 bases). CDR3 size: 15 residues. The V end lost 0 bases, the J end lost 7 bases, and 10 bases lay between the germline ends. Germline CDR1 reads MNHEY; CDR2 reads SMNVEV (reference sequence). CDR3 amino acids: CASSLSGVGNSPLHF. The DNA of the CDR3 is TGTGCCAGCAGTTTATCAGGGGTAGGGAATTCACCCCTCCACTTT.

This clonotype was counted only a few times. Compared with germline, one end of the junction differs, possibly owing to a read error. V is TRBV6-1 and J is TRBJ2-3, with 7 positions matching TRBD2. The CDR3 has 18 amino acids. Germline lookup yields CDR1 MNHNS and CDR2 SASEGT. The CDR3 loop reads CASSQAAPGLHRRDTQYF. Written as DNA, the CDR3 is TGTGCCAGCAGTCAAGCAGCCCCGGGACTACATAGGAGGGATACGCAGTATTTT.

There are many counts of this clonotype. The CDR3 region is CASSPRELASHIQYF. CDR3 sequence (DNA): TGTGCCAGCAGTCCCAGGGAACTAGCGAGCCACATTCAGTACTTC. V and J are TRBV12-3 or TRBV12-4 and TRBJ2-4; the match to TRBD2 covers 7 bases. The ends lost 5 bases at V and 8 bases at J; junction bases unmatched: 12. This CDR3 is built from 15 residues.

This clonotype was seen a handful of times. The chain combines TRBV10-3 with TRBJ1-1; possible D gene TRBD1, 6 bases. This CDR3 has 13 residues. The V end was cut by 7 bases, the J end by 3 bases, with 12 bases between. CDR1 ENHRY and CDR2 SYGVKD come from the germline V gene. As DNA, the CDR3 is TGTGCCATCAAGGTCAGGACAGACACTGAAGCTTTCTTT. It translates to CAIKVRTDTEAFF.

V usage is TRBV12-3 or TRBV12-4 and J usage is TRBJ1-2; TRBD1 aligns across 7 bases. With 5 bases clipped from V and 7 bases from J, the junction kept 10 bases outside the gene matches. This CDR3 is 14 amino acids long. Here the CDR3 reads CASSLGTEGTGYTF. The DNA for the CDR3 is TGTGCCAGCAGTCTCGGGACAGAGGGAACTGGCTACACCTTC.

This clonotype was detected a few times. This chain connects TRBV2 to TRBJ2-5; 10 bases match TRBD1. V lost 8 bases to trimming and J lost 5 bases; unmatched junction nucleotides: 5. The CDR3 loop spans 13 amino acids. Germline V lookup: CDR1 SNHLY, CDR2 FYNNEI. The CDR3 region has the DNA TGTGCCAGCGACGACAGGGGGCGGGAGACCCAGTACTTC. It translates to CASDDRGRETQYF.

The J gene is TRBJ1-6, the V gene TRBV7-2; the D is unclear. The CDR3 runs 14 residues. Germline CDR1 and CDR2: SGHTA and FQGNSA. The V and J ends lost 5 bases and 5 bases respectively, with 10 bases between them. CDR3 sequence (DNA): TGTGCCAGCAGCATTGCAGTAAATAATTCACCCCTCCACTTT. This gives the protein CASSIAVNNSPLHF.

This clonotype came up many times. The rearrangement joins TRBV7-9 to TRBJ2-1; 7 nucleotides match TRBD2. The ends lost 1 base at V and 12 bases at J; junction bases unmatched: 12. Germline V gives CDR1 SEHNR, CDR2 FQNEAQ (reference sequence). CDR3 length equals 15 residues. CDR3 residues: CASSLDVGGFPGQFF. The CDR3 DNA reads as TGTGCCAGCAGCTTAGACGTCGGGGGGTTCCCTGGGCAGTTCTTC. The variable domain in full, completed from reference TRBV7-9 and TRBJ2-1, reads DTGVSQNPRHKITKRGQNVTFRCDPISEHNRLYWYRQTLGQGPEFLTYFQNEAQLEKSRLLSDRFSAERPKGSFSTLEIQRTEQGDSAMYLCASSLDVGGFPGQFFGPGTRLTVL.

This clonotype was detected many times. This chain links TRBV7-9 with TRBJ1-4, with 10 bases lining up with TRBD1. Germline CDR1 and CDR2: SEHNR and FQNEAQ (reference sequence). The CDR3 sequence is 14 residues long. The V and J ends lost 6 bases and 6 bases, in that order; junction bases with no gene match: 4. CDR3 coding DNA: TGTGCCAGCAGTTCCGGGACAGGGGATGAAAAACTGTTTTTT. Residues: CASSSGTGDEKLFF.

This clonotype has just a few counts. The J gene is TRBJ2-1, the V gene TRBV13; the D gene could be TRBD1 or TRBD2 (5 bases each). The length of the CDR3 is 13 residues. Germline CDR1 PRHDT, CDR2 FYEKMQ (reference sequence). V was shortened by 4 bases and J by 12 bases, with 16 bases between the two germline ends. The CDR3 bases are TGTGCCAGCAGCTCCCCCCCCAGGGACCCGCAGTTCTTC. It is translated as CASSSPPRDPQFF. Drawing the rest from reference TRBV13 and TRBJ2-1, the complete variable domain is AAGVIQSPRHLIKEKRETATLKCYPIPRHDTVYWYQQGPGQDPQFLISFYEKMQSDKGSIPDRFSAQQFSDYHSELNMSSLELGDSALYFCASSSPPRDPQFFGPGTRLTVL.

This clonotype was seen a few times. The chain uses TRBV28 and TRBJ2-7, with a possible D match to TRBD1 (5 bases). V was trimmed by 5 bases and J by 10 bases, leaving 15 bases between them. The length of the CDR3 is 12 residues. Germline CDR1 reads MDHEN; CDR2 reads SYDVKM. Written as DNA, the CDR3 is TGTGCCAGCAGTCCCGACAGAGGAGAACAGTACTTC. Encoded protein: CASSPDRGEQYF.

This clonotype was seen a few times. The chain combines TRBV18 with TRBJ2-7; TRBD2 is a possible D gene (6 bases). The CDR3 loop spans 14 amino acids. Trimming cost V 3 bases and J 7 bases, with 16 bases left between them. CDR1 and CDR2 (germline): KGHSH, LQKENI. The CDR3 region is CASSPSRGIGEQYF. DNA for the CDR3: TGTGCCAGCTCACCTTCTCGGGGGATTGGGGAGCAGTACTTC.

This clonotype was detected ten times or more. The genes are TRBV5-1 and TRBJ2-3, with TRBD2 matching over 8 bases. The germline CDR1 and CDR2 sequences are SGHRS and YFSETQ. The CDR3 is 14 amino acids. The trim removed 1 base at V and 14 bases at J, leaving 12 bases unmatched. The CDR3 nucleotides read TGCGCCAGCAGCTTGCTGACTGGCGGGGGGTCATGGTATTTT. Translation gives CASSLLTGGGSWYF.

This clonotype was counted between two and nine times. The J gene is TRBJ2-5, the V gene TRBV27; TRBD1 agrees at 8 bases. V dropped 5 bases and J dropped 5; count of bases not matched to a gene: 7. The V gene's germline CDR1 is MNHEY and CDR2 SMNVEV (reference sequence). The CDR3 consists of 14 residues. CDR3 residues: CASSGQGDVETQYF. For the CDR3, the DNA is TGTGCCAGCAGTGGACAGGGCGACGTCGAGACCCAGTACTTC.

The rearrangement links TRBV7-9 to TRBJ2-7; no clear D. The CDR3 length is 13 residues. Per the germline V gene, CDR1 is SEHNR and CDR2 is FQNEAQ (reference sequence). Deletions cut 5 bases from V and 4 bases from J, with 12 bases between. CDR3 nucleotides: TGTGCCAGCAGCCAACTCGATCCTTACGAGCAGTACTTC. It encodes CASSQLDPYEQYF.